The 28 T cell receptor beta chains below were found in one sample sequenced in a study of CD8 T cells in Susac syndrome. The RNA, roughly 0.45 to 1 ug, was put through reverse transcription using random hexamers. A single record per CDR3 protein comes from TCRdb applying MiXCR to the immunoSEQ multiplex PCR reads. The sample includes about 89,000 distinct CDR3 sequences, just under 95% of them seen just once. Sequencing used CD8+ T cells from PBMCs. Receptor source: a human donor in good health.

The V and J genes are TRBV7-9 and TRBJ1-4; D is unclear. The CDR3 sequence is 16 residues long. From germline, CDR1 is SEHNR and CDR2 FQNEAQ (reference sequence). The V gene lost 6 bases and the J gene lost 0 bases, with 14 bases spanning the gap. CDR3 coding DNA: TGTGCCAGCAGTCCGCCAGAGGCGGCAACTAATGAAAAACTGTTTTTT. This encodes CASSPPEAATNEKLFF.

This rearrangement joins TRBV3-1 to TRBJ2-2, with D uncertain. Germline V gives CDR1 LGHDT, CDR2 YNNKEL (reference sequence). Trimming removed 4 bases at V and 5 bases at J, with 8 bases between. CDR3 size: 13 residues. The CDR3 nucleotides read TGTGCCAGCAGCCTTGTCTTAACCGGGGAGCTGTTTTTT. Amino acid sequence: CASSLVLTGELFF.

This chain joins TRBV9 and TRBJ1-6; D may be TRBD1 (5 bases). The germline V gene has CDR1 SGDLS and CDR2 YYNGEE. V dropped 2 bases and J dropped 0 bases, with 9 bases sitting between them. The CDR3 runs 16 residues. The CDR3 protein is CASSVGASSYNSPLHF. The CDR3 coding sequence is TGTGCCAGCAGCGTTGGGGCGAGCTCCTATAATTCACCCCTCCACTTT.

CDR3 nucleotides: TGTGCCAGCAGCTCGGGACTAGCGGGGATCCGGAACACCGGGGAGCTGTTTTTT. Its protein product is CASSSGLAGIRNTGELFF. This chain connects TRBV11-3 to TRBJ2-2, with 13 bases identical to TRBD2. Trimming cost V 4 bases and J 1 base; bases outside gene matches: 6. Germline-derived CDR1 and CDR2 are SGHNT and YENEEA. The CDR3 totals 18 residues.

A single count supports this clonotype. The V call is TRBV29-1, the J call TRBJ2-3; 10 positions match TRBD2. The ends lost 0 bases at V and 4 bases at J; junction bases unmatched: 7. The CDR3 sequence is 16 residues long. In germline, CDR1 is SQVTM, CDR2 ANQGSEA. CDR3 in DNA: TGCAGCGTTGAAGATTGGAGCGGGGGGGCCTCAGATACGCAGTATTTT. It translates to CSVEDWSGGASDTQYF.

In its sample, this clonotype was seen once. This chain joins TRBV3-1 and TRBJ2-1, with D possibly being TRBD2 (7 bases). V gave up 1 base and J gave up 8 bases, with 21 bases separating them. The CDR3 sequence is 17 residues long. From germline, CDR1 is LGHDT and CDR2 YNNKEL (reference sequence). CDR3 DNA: TGTGCCAGCAGCCAAGGGTCCCCGGGGGGCCTTTTGGATGAGCAGTTCTTC. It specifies CASSQGSPGGLLDEQFF.

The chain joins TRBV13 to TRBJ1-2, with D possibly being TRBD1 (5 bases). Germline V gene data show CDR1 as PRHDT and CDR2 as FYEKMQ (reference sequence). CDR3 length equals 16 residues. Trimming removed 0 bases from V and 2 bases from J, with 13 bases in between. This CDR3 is CASSLGGQGRNYGYTF. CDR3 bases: TGTGCCAGCAGCTTAGGCGGGCAGGGCCGGAACTATGGCTACACCTTC.

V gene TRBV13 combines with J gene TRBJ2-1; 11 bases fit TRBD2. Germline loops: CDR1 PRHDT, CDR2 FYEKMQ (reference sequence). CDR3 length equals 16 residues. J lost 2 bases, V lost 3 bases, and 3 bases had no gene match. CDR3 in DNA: TGTGCCAGCAGCTTTCCTAGCGGGGGGACCTACAATGAGCAGTTCTTC. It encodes CASSFPSGGTYNEQFF.

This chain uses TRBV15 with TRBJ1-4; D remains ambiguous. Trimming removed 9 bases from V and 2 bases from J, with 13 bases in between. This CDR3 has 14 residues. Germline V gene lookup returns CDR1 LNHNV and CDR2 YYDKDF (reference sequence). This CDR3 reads CATQPFNTNEKLFF. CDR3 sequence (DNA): TGTGCCACACAACCGTTTAATACTAATGAAAAACTGTTTTTT.

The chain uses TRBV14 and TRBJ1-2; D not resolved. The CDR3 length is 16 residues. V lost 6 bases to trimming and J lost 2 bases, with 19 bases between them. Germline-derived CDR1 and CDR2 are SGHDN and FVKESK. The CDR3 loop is CASSLGSGPTNYGYTF. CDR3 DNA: TGTGCCAGCAGTCTCGGGAGTGGACCGACGAACTATGGCTACACCTTC. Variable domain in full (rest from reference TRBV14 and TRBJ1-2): EAGVTQFPSHSVIEKGQTVTLRCDPISGHDNLYWYRRVMGKEIKFLLHFVKESKQDESGMPNNRFLAERTGGTYSTLKVQPAELEDSGVYFCASSLGSGPTNYGYTFGSGTRLTVV.

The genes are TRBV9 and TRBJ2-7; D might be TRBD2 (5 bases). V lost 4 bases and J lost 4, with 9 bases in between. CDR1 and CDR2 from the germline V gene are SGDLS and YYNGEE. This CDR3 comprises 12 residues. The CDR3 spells CASSRTEYEQYF. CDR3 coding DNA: TGTGCCAGCAGCCGGACTGAATACGAGCAGTACTTC.

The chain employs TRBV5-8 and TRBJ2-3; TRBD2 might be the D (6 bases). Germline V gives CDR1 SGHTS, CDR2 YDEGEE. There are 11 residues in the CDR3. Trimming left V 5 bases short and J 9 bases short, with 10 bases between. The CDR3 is CASSWDLTQYF. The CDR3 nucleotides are TGTGCCAGCAGTTGGGACTTGACGCAGTATTTT.

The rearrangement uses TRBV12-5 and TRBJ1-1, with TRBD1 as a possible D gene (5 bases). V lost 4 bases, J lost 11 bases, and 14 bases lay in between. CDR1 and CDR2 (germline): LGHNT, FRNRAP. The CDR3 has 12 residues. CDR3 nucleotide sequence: TGTGCTAGTGGTTCGCCGCAGGGAGTGGCTTTCTTT. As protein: CASGSPQGVAFF.

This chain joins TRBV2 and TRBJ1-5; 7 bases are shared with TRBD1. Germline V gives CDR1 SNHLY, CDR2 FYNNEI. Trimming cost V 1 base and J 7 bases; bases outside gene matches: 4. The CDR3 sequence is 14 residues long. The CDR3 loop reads CASSEGQGEQPQHF. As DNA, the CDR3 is TGTGCCAGCAGTGAAGGGCAGGGGGAACAGCCCCAGCATTTT.

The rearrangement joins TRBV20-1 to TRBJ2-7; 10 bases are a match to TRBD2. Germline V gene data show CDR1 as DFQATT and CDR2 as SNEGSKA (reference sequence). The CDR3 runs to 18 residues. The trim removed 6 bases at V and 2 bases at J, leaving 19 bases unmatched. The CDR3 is CSAQQPGTSEERTYEQYF. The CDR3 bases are TGCAGTGCCCAACAGCCCGGGACTAGCGAGGAGCGGACCTACGAGCAGTACTTC.

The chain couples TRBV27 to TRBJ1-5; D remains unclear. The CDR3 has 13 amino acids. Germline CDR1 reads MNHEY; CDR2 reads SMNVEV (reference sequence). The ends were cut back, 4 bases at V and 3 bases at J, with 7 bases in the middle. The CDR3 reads CASSSGTNQPQHF. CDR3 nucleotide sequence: TGTGCCAGCAGTTCGGGCACCAATCAGCCCCAGCATTTT.

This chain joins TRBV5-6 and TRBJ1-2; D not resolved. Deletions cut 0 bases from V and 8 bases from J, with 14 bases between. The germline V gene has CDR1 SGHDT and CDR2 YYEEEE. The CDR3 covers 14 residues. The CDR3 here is CASSLGLGTYGYTF. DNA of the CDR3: TGTGCCAGCAGCTTGGGACTGGGAACATACGGCTACACCTTC.

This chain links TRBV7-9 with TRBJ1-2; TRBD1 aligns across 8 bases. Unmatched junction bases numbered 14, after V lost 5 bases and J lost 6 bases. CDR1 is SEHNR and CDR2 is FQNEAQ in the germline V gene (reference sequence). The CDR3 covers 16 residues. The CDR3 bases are TGTGCCAGCAGCCCACGGGACAGGATGATTGCGGATGGCTACACCTTC. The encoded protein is CASSPRDRMIADGYTF.

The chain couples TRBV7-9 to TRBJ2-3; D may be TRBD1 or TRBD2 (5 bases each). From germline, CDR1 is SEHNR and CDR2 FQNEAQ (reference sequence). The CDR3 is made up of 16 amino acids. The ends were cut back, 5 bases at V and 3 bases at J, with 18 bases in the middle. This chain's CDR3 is CASSPRDGTQTDTQYF. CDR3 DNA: TGTGCCAGCAGCCCCAGGGACGGAACGCAGACAGATACGCAGTATTTT. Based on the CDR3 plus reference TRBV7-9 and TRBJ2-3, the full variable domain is DTGVSQNPRHKITKRGQNVTFRCDPISEHNRLYWYRQTLGQGPEFLTYFQNEAQLEKSRLLSDRFSAERPKGSFSTLEIQRTEQGDSAMYLCASSPRDGTQTDTQYFGPGTRLTVL.

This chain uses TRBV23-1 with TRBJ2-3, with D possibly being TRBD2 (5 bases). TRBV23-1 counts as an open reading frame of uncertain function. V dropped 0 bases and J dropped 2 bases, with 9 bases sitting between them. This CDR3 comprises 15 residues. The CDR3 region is CASSQSAGPTDTQYF. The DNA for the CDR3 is TGCGCCAGCAGTCAATCCGCGGGCCCCACAGATACGCAGTATTTT.

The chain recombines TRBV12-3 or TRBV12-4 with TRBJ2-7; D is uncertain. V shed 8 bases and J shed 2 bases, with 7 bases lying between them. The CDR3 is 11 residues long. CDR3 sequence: CASGWPYEQYF. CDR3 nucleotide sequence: TGTGCCAGCGGCTGGCCCTACGAGCAGTACTTC.

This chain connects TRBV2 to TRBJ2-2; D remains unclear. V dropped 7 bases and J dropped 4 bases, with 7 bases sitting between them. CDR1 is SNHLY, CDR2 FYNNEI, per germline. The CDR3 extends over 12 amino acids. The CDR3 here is CASIEVTGELFF. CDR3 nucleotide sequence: TGTGCCAGCATCGAGGTCACCGGGGAGCTGTTTTTT.

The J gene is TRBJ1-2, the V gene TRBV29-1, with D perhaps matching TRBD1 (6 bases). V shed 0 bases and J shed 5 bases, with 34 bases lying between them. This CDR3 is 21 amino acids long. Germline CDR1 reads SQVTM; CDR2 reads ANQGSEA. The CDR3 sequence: CSVEDLGSGTPDVGGNYGYTF. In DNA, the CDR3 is TGCAGCGTTGAAGATCTGGGGTCGGGGACACCCGACGTGGGGGGAAATTATGGCTACACCTTC.

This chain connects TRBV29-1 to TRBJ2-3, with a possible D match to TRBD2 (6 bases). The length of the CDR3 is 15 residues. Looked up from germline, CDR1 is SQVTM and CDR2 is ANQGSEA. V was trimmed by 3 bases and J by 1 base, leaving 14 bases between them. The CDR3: CSVEGDLPGTDTQYF. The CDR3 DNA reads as TGCAGCGTTGAGGGGGACTTGCCCGGCACAGATACGCAGTATTTT.

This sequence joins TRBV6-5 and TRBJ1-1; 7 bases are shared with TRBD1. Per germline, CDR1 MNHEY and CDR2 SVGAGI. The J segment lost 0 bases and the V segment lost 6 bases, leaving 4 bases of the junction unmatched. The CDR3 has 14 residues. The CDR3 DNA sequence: TGTGCCAGCAGCTGGACAGGAATGAACACTGAAGCTTTCTTT. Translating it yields CASSWTGMNTEAFF.

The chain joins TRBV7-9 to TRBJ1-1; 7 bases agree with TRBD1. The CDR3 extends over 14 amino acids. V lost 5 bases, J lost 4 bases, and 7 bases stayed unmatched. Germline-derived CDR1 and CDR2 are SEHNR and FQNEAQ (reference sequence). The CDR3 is CASSNRQGGTEAFF. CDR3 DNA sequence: TGTGCCAGCAGCAACAGACAGGGTGGCACTGAAGCTTTCTTT.

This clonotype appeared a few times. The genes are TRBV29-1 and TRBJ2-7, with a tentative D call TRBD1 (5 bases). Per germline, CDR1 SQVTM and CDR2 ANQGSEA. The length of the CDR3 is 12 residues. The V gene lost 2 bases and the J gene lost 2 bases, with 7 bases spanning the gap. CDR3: CSVEQGPYEQYF. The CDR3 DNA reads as TGCAGCGTTGAACAGGGCCCCTACGAGCAGTACTTC.

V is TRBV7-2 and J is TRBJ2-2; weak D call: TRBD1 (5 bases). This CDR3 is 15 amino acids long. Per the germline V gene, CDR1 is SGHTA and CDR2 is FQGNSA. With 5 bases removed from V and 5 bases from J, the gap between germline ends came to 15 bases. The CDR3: CASSVTTVTTGELFF. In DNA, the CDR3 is TGTGCCAGCAGCGTCACGACAGTAACGACCGGGGAGCTGTTTTTT.